Shown below are 19 T cell receptor beta chains from a single sample sequenced in a study of blood T cells in healthy people across ages. The authors ran a second PCR of roughly 6 to 11 cycles using a sample-barcoded 5' primer and a J-beta primer mix. TCRdb redid the calling of the 5' RACE reads with MiXCR, one entry per CDR3 protein. The profile shows approximately 2,000,000 distinct CDR3 sequences, approximately 39% of them singletons. The sample comprised blood. These receptors all stem from a human donor in good health.

The chain couples TRBV12-3 or TRBV12-4 to TRBJ2-1; D gene uncertain. V dropped 2 bases and J dropped 2 bases, with 7 bases sitting between them. The CDR3 length is 14 residues. The CDR3 coding sequence is TGTGCCAGCAGTTTACCCCTAGCCTACAATGAGCAGTTCTTC. Amino acids: CASSLPLAYNEQFF.

V and J are TRBV6-5 and TRBJ2-1; 11 nucleotides line up with TRBD2. Germline CDR1 and CDR2: MNHEY and SVGAGI. The CDR3 spans 15 residues. J lost 6 bases, V lost 5 bases, and 6 bases had no gene match. Written as DNA, the CDR3 is TGTGCCAGCAGTGAAATAGCGGGGGGGCGCAATGAGCAGTTCTTC. It yields the protein CASSEIAGGRNEQFF.

This clonotype was counted between two and nine times. The rearrangement links TRBV20-1 to TRBJ2-1; 11 nucleotides align to TRBD2. V lost 3 bases, J lost 8 bases, and 6 bases stayed unmatched. Per the germline V gene, CDR1 is DFQATT and CDR2 is SNEGSKA (reference sequence). The CDR3 is 14 amino acids. CDR3 bases: TGCAGTGCTAGCTTAGCGGGGGGGCCCTATGAGCAGTTCTTC. It specifies CSASLAGGPYEQFF.

The genes are TRBV6-1 and TRBJ2-1; 10 nucleotides line up with TRBD1. The J segment lost 9 bases and the V segment lost 3 bases, leaving 11 bases of the junction unmatched. The CDR3 contains 16 residues. The germline V gene has CDR1 MNHNS and CDR2 SASEGT. CDR3: CASSDGPGQGRPEQFF. The CDR3 region has the DNA TGTGCCAGCAGTGATGGGCCGGGACAGGGGCGCCCTGAGCAGTTCTTC.

This chain joins TRBV7-2 and TRBJ2-7; D is perhaps TRBD1 (6 bases). The CDR3 totals 14 residues. From germline, CDR1 is SGHTA and CDR2 FQGNSA. V was cut by 6 bases and J by 3 bases, with 15 bases left in between. The CDR3 sequence is CASSSGTMVYEQYF. The CDR3, as DNA: TGTGCCAGCAGTTCCGGGACAATGGTCTACGAGCAGTACTTC.

The chain couples TRBV4-1 to TRBJ2-1; D could derive from TRBD1 or TRBD2 (6 bases each). The CDR3 consists of 17 residues. V gave up 6 bases and J gave up 0 bases, with 18 bases separating them. From germline, CDR1 is MGHRA and CDR2 YSYEKL. CDR3 sequence: CASRPRLGGRSYNEQFF. The CDR3 DNA follows: TGCGCCAGCAGACCCCGGTTGGGGGGCCGCTCCTACAATGAGCAGTTCTTC.

This clonotype was seen a handful of times. The chain recombines TRBV5-6 with TRBJ1-5; D is unresolved. Germline V gene lookup returns CDR1 SGHDT and CDR2 YYEEEE. V was clipped by 4 bases and J by 7 bases, with 9 bases between them. The CDR3 loop spans 12 amino acids. CDR3 nucleotides: TGTGCCAGCAGCCGGCTTTGGCAGCCCCAGCATTTT. Protein sequence: CASSRLWQPQHF.

The table lists this clonotype with a few counts. The chain has TRBV18 and TRBJ1-2; D remains ambiguous. Trimming pared 2 bases from V and 0 bases from J, leaving 10 bases between. There are 15 residues in the CDR3. Germline lookup yields CDR1 KGHSH and CDR2 LQKENI. The CDR3 DNA is TGTGCCAGCTCACCAGATGGGAGGGCTAACTATGGCTACACCTTC. It translates to CASSPDGRANYGYTF.

A note on this clonotype: No conserved phenylalanine or tryptophan is present at the end of the CDR3, so a read error is the likely explanation. The rearrangement joins TRBV20-1 to TRBJ1-1; the D gene is possibly TRBD1 (6 bases). Trimming took 2 bases from V and 4 from J, leaving 8 bases between them. The CDR3 length is 12 residues. Germline lookup yields CDR1 DFQATT and CDR2 SNEGSKA (reference sequence). CDR3 sequence reads: CSARRGTTEAFV. The CDR3 DNA reads as TGCAGTGCTAGAAGGGGGACCACTGAAGCTTTCGTT.

This clonotype was seen a handful of times. The V and J genes are TRBV24-1 and TRBJ2-1; the match to TRBD2 covers 7 bases. Germline V gene sequence: CDR1 KGHDR, CDR2 SFDVKD. V lost 4 bases, J lost 7 bases, and 9 bases stayed unmatched. This CDR3 contains 15 residues. Here the CDR3 DNA reads TGTGCCACCAGTGACCCGGGGGGATCTAAGAATGAGCAGTTCTTC. It yields the protein CATSDPGGSKNEQFF.

This clonotype was observed a handful of times. The chain couples TRBV6-6 to TRBJ2-5; no firm D call. The CDR3 has 15 residues. Germline CDR1 reads MNHNY; CDR2 reads SVGAGI (reference sequence). The V gene lost 3 bases and the J gene lost 5 bases, with 16 bases spanning the gap. CDR3 coding DNA: TGTGCCAGCAGTTATCCCGGCCCTCGGGCGGAGACCCAGTACTTC. Its translation is CASSYPGPRAETQYF.

The genes are TRBV6-1 and TRBJ1-4; maybe TRBD1 (5 bases). Germline lookup yields CDR1 MNHNS and CDR2 SASEGT. Trimming cost V 3 bases and J 8 bases, with 10 bases left between them. This CDR3 has 13 residues. In DNA form, the CDR3 reads TGTGCCAGCAGTGACAGGGCGGAGGAAAAACTGTTTTTT. Translating it yields CASSDRAEEKLFF.

The sample holds many counts of this clonotype. The V call is TRBV6-4, the J call TRBJ2-3, with 7 nucleotides matching TRBD1. CDR3 length: 14 amino acids. With V trimmed by 3 bases and J by 0 bases, 0 bases remained unmatched. Germline V lookup: CDR1 MRHNA, CDR2 SNTAGT. CDR3 sequence reads: CASSEGQSTDTQYF. CDR3 bases: TGTGCCAGCAGTGAGGGACAGAGCACAGATACGCAGTATTTT.

Remarks on this clonotype: One junction end disagrees with the germline gene, perhaps due to a read error. The V call is TRBV7-2, the J call TRBJ2-5; TRBD2 aligns across 10 bases. CDR3 length: 15 residues. The V gene's germline CDR1 is SGHTA and CDR2 FQGNSA. The CDR3 sequence: CAGSLAGGYQETQYF. CDR3 sequence (DNA): TGTGCCGGCAGCTTAGCGGGGGGATACCAAGAGACCCAGTACTTC.

The rearrangement links TRBV5-1 to TRBJ1-2; D gene unclear. Germline V gene data show CDR1 as SGHRS and CDR2 as YFSETQ. The CDR3 covers 14 residues. Trimming cost V 4 bases and J 8 bases, with 18 bases left between them. The CDR3 is CASSVEYTDHGYTF. The CDR3 bases are TGCGCCAGCAGCGTGGAGTATACAGATCACGGCTACACCTTC.

The V gene is TRBV18, the J gene TRBJ2-1; TRBD2 might be the D (6 bases). This CDR3 contains 15 residues. The germline V gene encodes CDR1 KGHSH and CDR2 LQKENI. V lost 4 bases to trimming and J lost 2 bases, with 12 bases between them. This chain's CDR3 is CASSRGGDPYNEQFF. In DNA form, the CDR3 reads TGTGCCAGCTCACGGGGCGGGGACCCCTACAATGAGCAGTTCTTC. Full variable domain (rest looked up from reference TRBV18 and TRBJ2-1): NAGVMQNPRHLVRRRGQEARLRCSPMKGHSHVYWYRQLPEEGLKFMVYLQKENIIDESGMPKERFSAEFPKEGPSILRIQQVVRGDSAAYFCASSRGGDPYNEQFFGPGTRLTVL.

This clonotype was seen repeatedly, ten times or more. V is TRBV7-2 and J is TRBJ2-7; D gene ambiguous. V dropped 5 bases and J dropped 3 bases, with 5 bases sitting between them. This CDR3 is built from 11 residues. Germline CDR1 and CDR2: SGHTA and FQGNSA. In nucleotides, the CDR3 is TGTGCCAGCAGCCCCCTCTACGAGCAGTACTTC. Protein sequence: CASSPLYEQYF.

The chain recombines TRBV7-8 with TRBJ2-7, with D perhaps TRBD1 (6 bases). The V and J ends lost 11 bases and 2 bases respectively, with 13 bases between them. Germline V gene lookup returns CDR1 SGHVS and CDR2 FQNEAQ. This CDR3 is built from 12 residues. CDR3 in amino acids: CAGAGVTYEQYF. The CDR3 DNA reads TGTGCCGGCGCAGGGGTAACCTACGAGCAGTACTTC. The entire variable domain, with the rest obtained from reference TRBV7-8 and TRBJ2-7, is as follows: GAGVSQSPRYKVAKRGQDVALRCDPISGHVSLFWYQQALGQGPEFLTYFQNEAQLDKSGLPSDRFFAERPEGSVSTLKIQRTQQEDSAVYLCAGAGVTYEQYFGPGTRLTVT.

This clonotype showed up just a few times. The V and J genes are TRBV15 and TRBJ2-7, with D possibly matching TRBD1 (5 bases). CDR3 length: 13 residues. The germline gives CDR1 LNHNV, CDR2 YYDKDF (reference sequence). Trimming pared 0 bases from V and 2 bases from J, leaving 5 bases between. CDR3 nucleotide sequence: TGTGCCACCAGCAGAGAGGGGCCCTACGAGCAGTACTTC. It specifies CATSREGPYEQYF.